The 21 T cell receptor beta chains below were found in one sample sequenced in a study of cytomegalovirus exposure and HLA in healthy donors. In the PCR, 60 Vbeta and 13 Jbeta primers were used. Assay: immunoSEQ multiplex PCR; the TCRdb copy retains only in-frame clones and omits some. The repertoire holds fewer than 200,000 clones, with 65% to 80% as singletons. Sequenced material: PBMCs. These receptors were taken from a woman aged 45-59 years in good health and CMV-seropositive.

This clone was picked up a small number of times. The V gene is TRBV13, the J gene TRBJ2-6; 7 bases agree with TRBD1. Germline trimming cut 1 base from V and 2 bases from J; bases unmatched to any gene: 2. Germline V gene sequence: CDR1 PRHDT, CDR2 FYEKMQ (reference sequence). The CDR3 spans 16 residues. CDR3 nucleotide sequence: TGTGCCAGCAGCTTAGAAGGGGGCCCTGGGGCCAACGTCCTGACTTTC. It encodes CASSLEGGPGANVLTF.

This rearrangement joins TRBV18 to TRBJ2-3, with 8 nucleotides matching TRBD2. J was trimmed by 4 bases and V by 3 bases; bases with no gene match: 9. CDR1 and CDR2 (germline): KGHSH, LQKENI. CDR3 length: 16 residues. CDR3 nucleotide sequence: TGTGCCAGCTCACCCCGGACGGGGGGGCCGGCAGATACGCAGTATTTT. It yields the protein CASSPRTGGPADTQYF.

The chain is built from TRBV5-4 and TRBJ2-7; D is possibly TRBD2 (6 bases). Trimming cost V 8 bases and J 4 bases, with 16 bases left between them. Germline-derived CDR1 and CDR2 are SGHNT and YYREEE (reference sequence). The CDR3 length is 13 residues. The CDR3 spells CARGTRGAYEQYF. The CDR3 bases are TGTGCCAGAGGGACTCGCGGGGCATACGAGCAGTACTTC.

The chain couples TRBV2 to TRBJ2-1; 7 bases match TRBD2. Germline V lookup: CDR1 SNHLY, CDR2 FYNNEI. V dropped 3 bases and J dropped 9; count of bases not matched to a gene: 5. This CDR3 comprises 13 residues. In DNA form, the CDR3 reads TGTGCCAGCAGTGATTGGGGGGGGGTTGAGCAGTTCTTC. This translates into CASSDWGGVEQFF.

This chain links TRBV29-1 with TRBJ1-1; no firm D call. Trimming took off 7 bases at V and 2 bases at J, with 17 bases between the two ends. CDR3 length: 14 amino acids. CDR1 and CDR2 from the germline V gene are SQVTM and ANQGSEA. The CDR3: CSGVEGSGNTEAFF. The CDR3, as DNA: TGCAGCGGAGTAGAAGGGAGCGGTAACACTGAAGCTTTCTTT.

The chain uses TRBV5-6 and TRBJ1-6; D call uncertain. In germline, CDR1 is SGHDT, CDR2 YYEEEE. The CDR3 spans 13 residues. The V end was cut by 0 bases, the J end by 5 bases, with 3 bases between. The CDR3: CASSLDNNSPLHF. The CDR3 DNA is TGTGCCAGCAGCTTGGATAATAATTCACCCCTCCACTTT.

The V gene is TRBV5-4, the J gene TRBJ1-1, with D unclear. V was trimmed by 4 bases and J by 0 bases, leaving 7 bases between them. Per germline, CDR1 SGHNT and CDR2 YYREEE (reference sequence). The CDR3 runs to 13 residues. The CDR3 DNA reads TGTGCCAGCAGCCCCCAGTTGAACACTGAAGCTTTCTTT. As protein: CASSPQLNTEAFF.

The chain is built from TRBV11-2 and TRBJ2-7, with D maybe TRBD2 (5 bases). CDR3 size: 12 residues. Between the trimmed V and J ends, which lost 1 base and 7 bases, there was a span of 8 bases. The germline V gene has CDR1 SGHAT and CDR2 FQNNGV. DNA for the CDR3: TGTGCCAGCAGCTTAGTGAGGGAAGAGCAGTACTTC. It is translated as CASSLVREEQYF.

This clone was counted between two and nine times. The chain carries TRBV19 and TRBJ1-6; D remains unclear. Germline-derived CDR1 and CDR2 are LNHDA and SQIVND (reference sequence). The CDR3 consists of 13 residues. V lost 6 bases, J lost 6 bases, and 9 bases lay in between. CDR3 DNA sequence: TGTGCCAGTAGCCGGACTAGTAATTCACCCCTCCACTTT. Its protein product is CASSRTSNSPLHF.

The gene calls are TRBV27 and TRBJ2-7; TRBD1 matches at 12 bases. The J segment lost 6 bases and the V segment lost 3 bases, leaving 18 bases of the junction unmatched. Germline V gene lookup returns CDR1 MNHEY and CDR2 SMNVEV (reference sequence). This CDR3 is 19 amino acids long. The CDR3 is CASSLFSVLSGQGASEQYF. CDR3 in DNA: TGTGCCAGCAGTTTGTTTTCGGTTCTGTCGGGACAGGGGGCTAGCGAGCAGTACTTC.

The CDR3 loop reads CASSRGRTNEKLFF. The CDR3 bases are TGTGCCAGTAGTAGAGGGAGAACTAATGAAAAACTGTTTTTT. The rearrangement joins TRBV19 to TRBJ1-4; D gene ambiguous. Trimming cost V 4 bases and J 1 base, with 7 bases left between them. The CDR3 has 14 residues. The germline CDR1 and CDR2 sequences are LNHDA and SQIVND (reference sequence).

This CDR3 reads CASSESGISGYTF. Here the CDR3 DNA reads TGTGCCAGCAGTGAATCGGGGATATCGGGCTACACCTTC. This chain connects TRBV6-5 to TRBJ1-2; D not resolved. Between the trimmed V and J ends, which lost 5 bases and 8 bases, there was a span of 15 bases. This CDR3 comprises 13 residues. Germline CDR1 is MNHEY and CDR2 is SVGAGI.

This clone has only one observation. This chain links TRBV2 with TRBJ2-3; no definite D call. The CDR3 has 13 residues. Trimming pared 6 bases from V and 6 bases from J, leaving 13 bases between. The germline CDR1 and CDR2 sequences are SNHLY and FYNNEI. CDR3 DNA sequence: TGTGCCAGCAGGTTTCCAGGTGTGGATACGCAGTATTTT. Translated, it gives CASRFPGVDTQYF.

This clone was picked up one time. The chain employs TRBV5-6 and TRBJ2-7; maybe TRBD1 (5 bases). This CDR3 contains 13 residues. Trimming stripped 5 bases from V and 0 bases from J, with 9 bases between. The germline gives CDR1 SGHDT, CDR2 YYEEEE. The CDR3 is CASRRTLSYEQYF. CDR3 in DNA: TGTGCCAGCAGAAGGACACTCTCCTACGAGCAGTACTTC.

The V call is TRBV2, the J call TRBJ2-3; 7 nucleotides agree with TRBD2. The CDR3 is 15 amino acids. J was trimmed by 5 bases and V by 6 bases; bases with no gene match: 11. CDR1 is SNHLY and CDR2 is FYNNEI in the germline V gene. The CDR3 loop reads CASRELATGGDTQYF. The CDR3 region has the DNA TGTGCCAGCAGGGAACTAGCGACGGGCGGAGATACGCAGTATTTT.

The V gene is TRBV2, the J gene TRBJ2-3; 10 nucleotides line up with TRBD2. J gave up 0 bases and V 9 bases, and 3 bases lay outside the gene matches. CDR3 length: 14 residues. Germline CDR1 reads SNHLY; CDR2 reads FYNNEI. CDR3 DNA sequence: TGTGCCAGAACTAGCGGGGCTAGCACAGATACGCAGTATTTT. It translates to CARTSGASTDTQYF.

In DNA, the CDR3 is TGTGCCTGGAGGGGGACAGGGGTTTTCGGCTATGGCTACACCTTC. Its protein is CAWRGTGVFGYGYTF. The chain carries TRBV30 and TRBJ1-2; 10 bases match TRBD1. CDR1 is GTSNPN and CDR2 is SVGIG in the germline V gene (reference sequence). The CDR3 covers 15 residues. V was clipped by 3 bases and J by 4 bases; unmatched bases: 8. Full variable domain (outside the CDR3, taken from reference TRBV30 and TRBJ1-2): SQTIHQWPATLVQPVGSPLSLECTVEGTSNPNLYWYRQAAGRGLQLLFYSVGIGQISSEVPQNLSASRPQDRQFILSSKKLLLSDSGFYLCAWRGTGVFGYGYTFGSGTRLTVV.

This chain links TRBV19 with TRBJ1-1, with D hard to call. Per germline, CDR1 LNHDA and CDR2 SQIVND (reference sequence). The V end lost 2 bases, the J end lost 1 base, and 11 bases lay between the germline ends. The CDR3 totals 15 residues. CDR3 DNA sequence: TGTGCCAGTAGTATACTGGGCTCCCCGAACACTGAAGCTTTCTTT. This codes for CASSILGSPNTEAFF.

Remarks on this clone: Other DNA sequences in this specimen translate into the identical CDR3. This chain uses TRBV5-1 with TRBJ2-5; TRBD2 agrees at 8 bases. Germline CDR1 is SGHRS and CDR2 is YFSETQ. The CDR3 extends over 16 amino acids. Trimming removed 0 bases from V and 2 bases from J; junction bases left unmatched: 6. This CDR3 is CASSLGQRGFQETQYF. As DNA, the CDR3 is TGCGCCAGCAGCTTGGGCCAGCGGGGGTTTCAAGAGACCCAGTACTTC. Supplemented by reference TRBV5-1 and TRBJ2-5, the full variable domain reads KAGVTQTPRYLIKTRGQQVTLSCSPISGHRSVSWYQQTPGQGLQFLFEYFSETQRNKGNFPGRFSGRQFSNSRSEMNVSTLELGDSALYLCASSLGQRGFQETQYFGPGTRLLVL.

The chain carries TRBV5-8 and TRBJ2-1; TRBD2 is a possible D gene (7 bases). Germline V lookup: CDR1 SGHTS, CDR2 YDEGEE. CDR3 length: 17 residues. Trimming shortened V by 4 bases and J by 4 bases, and 21 bases separated the two germline ends. In DNA form, the CDR3 reads TGTGCCAGCAGCCAAGGCGGGGGCCTCTGGGGATACAATGAGCAGTTCTTC. It is translated as CASSQGGGLWGYNEQFF.

The chain joins TRBV5-4 to TRBJ2-5; D possibly corresponds to TRBD1 (5 bases). The CDR3 spans 15 residues. The V gene's germline CDR1 is SGHNT and CDR2 YYREEE (reference sequence). V lost 1 base to trimming and J lost 1 base, with 11 bases between them. The CDR3 reads CASSLQGLGQETQYF. CDR3 bases: TGTGCCAGCAGCTTGCAGGGTTTAGGCCAAGAGACCCAGTACTTC.